A selection of T cell receptor beta chains follows, all from one sample in a study of T-cell reconstitution after alpha-beta-depleted transplantation in children. Using its own MiXCR run on the PCR reads, TCRdb lists one record per CDR3 protein. The sample includes 670,000 or so distinct CDR3 sequences, 10% to 15% of them seen just once. Sequenced here: PBMCs, sampled before TCRalphabeta/CD19-depleted stem cell transplant. The receptors here all came from a girl aged 2 to 9 with congenital amegakaryocytic thrombocytopenia, due to receive a stem cell transplant. CDR3s include the opening cysteine and the closing phenylalanine or tryptophan. D genes are given only for firm matches. Not every row has a clone size; where given, it reads once, few, many or a size class.

D | J | V | size | DNA | CDR3
. | TRBJ2-1 | TRBV24-1 | many | TGTGCCACCAGTGACTCCCGCGGTCGCGGCCCAGCGATGGATGAGCAGTTCTTC | CATSDSRGRGPAMDEQFF
. | TRBJ2-3 | TRBV10-3 | many | TGTGCCATCAGTCCTCGGGACACTAGTCTCGGGAATACGCAGTATTTT | CAISPRDTSLGNTQYF
. | TRBJ2-1 | TRBV2 | few | TGTGCCGTGAGATGGAGCGGGTTTTCCTACAATGAGCAGTTCTTC | CAVRWSGFSYNEQFF
. | TRBJ2-7 | TRBV7-9 | . | TGTGCCACCGCTGGGACGGATGACGACGAGCAGTACTTC | CATAGTDDDEQYF
. | TRBJ1-2 | TRBV27 | . | TGTGCCAGCAGTTTATCATGGGTAGCTAACTATGGCTACACCTTC | CASSLSWVANYGYTF
TRBD2 | TRBJ2-1 | TRBV7-7 | . | TGTGCCAGCAGCTTAGCGCTGCCGGGACTAGCGGGAGTGAATGAGCAGTTCTTC | CASSLALPGLAGVNEQFF
. | TRBJ2-7 | TRBV6-5 | . | TGTGCCAGCAGTTCAGACCTGGGGGGAATCATCTACGAGCAGTACTTC | CASSSDLGGIIYEQYF
. | TRBJ2-1 | TRBV10-3 | many | TGTGCCATCAGTGAGTCATCGGCAAGCCGTCTGCAGTTCTTC | CAISESSASRLQFF
. | TRBJ1-1 | TRBV12-3/TRBV12-4 | many | TGTGCCAGCAGCTACACAATAGAAGCTTTCTTT | CASSYTIEAFF
TRBD2 | TRBJ2-5 | TRBV12-3/TRBV12-4 | . | TGTGCCAGCAGGAGGGGACTAGCGGGAGGGCCAGGAGAGACCCAGTACTTC | CASRRGLAGGPGETQYF